This TCR beta chain was obtained from a study of T cell repertoires in cytomegalovirus infection. As for the study in general: Peptides in the study included HLA-C-restricted and HLA-B-restricted CMV epitopes. Based on public TCR beta signatures, there were indications of CMV infection and of a matching HLA type. Study-wide results and caveats: Based on cumulative public TCR beta family frequency, carriers of CMV plus the relevant HLA were identified. What dominated the ex vivo response were HLA-C-restricted CMV-specific TCR beta clonotypes.

V was clipped by 6 bases and J by 5 bases, with 8 bases between them. Germline CDR1 SGHVS, CDR2 FNYEAQ. The CDR3 extends over 12 amino acids. MiXCR, run by TCRdb on the reads, gives a single entry per CDR3 protein. The sample has roughly 800,000 distinct CDR3 sequences, about 28% seen once. This clonotype has just a few counts. Its antigen is as yet unknown. The source material was cultured CD8+ T cells from PBMCs, sampled from culture after CMV antigen stimulation. This clonotype originated in a human donor in good health (CMV status not recorded). Some clones in this sample may be carry-over from other donors' samples. The chain is built from TRBV7-6 and TRBJ1-5; D is possibly TRBD1 (5 bases). The chain's CDR3 is CASSSGDQPQHF. The CDR3 DNA reads TGTGCCAGCAGTTCGGGGGATCAGCCCCAGCATTTT. The full variable domain, in which reference TRBV7-6 and TRBJ1-5 provide the parts outside the CDR3, is GAGVSQSPRYKVTKRGQDVALRCDPISGHVSLYWYRQALGQGPEFLTYFNYEAQQDKSGLPNDRFSAERPEGSISTLTIQRTEQRDSAMYRCASSSGDQPQHFGDGTRLSIL.